This T cell receptor beta chain was profiled in a study of beta chain features in type 1 diabetes. Expressed TCRB transcripts were sequenced because the isolated RNA had all been reverse transcribed beforehand. TCRdb's copy holds only in-frame clones and misses some; the assay was immunoSEQ multiplex PCR. The sample lists about 640,000 clones, around an eighth seen once, with more than 0.1% in the top ten. Points on this clone: Antigen: not known.

Germline V gene data show CDR1 as SSHAT and CDR2 as FNYEAQ (reference sequence). The CDR3 is 13 amino acids. V was shortened by 1 base and J by 15 bases, with 16 bases between the two germline ends. Study conclusions and caveats: Among all four CD4+ subsets, Type 1 diabetes patients had TCRB CDR3s that were moderately but significantly shorter.

Sequenced input: naive CD4+ T cells from blood. The clonotype originates from a man aged 25 to 40 with type 1 diabetes. The chain couples TRBV7-7 to TRBJ2-1; possible D gene TRBD2, 6 bases. In DNA, the CDR3 is TGTGCCAGCAGCTTAGTTAGGTTACGGGAGTGGTTCTTC. Its protein product is CASSLVRLREWFF.